The entry that follows covers one T cell receptor beta chain sequence. The sample belongs to a study of blood T cell repertoires in COVID-19. Study in general: The origin of the acute and convalescent COVID-19 samples was the United States, Italy and Spain. The cDNA or gDNA used as material had been derived from T cells, B-cell-depleted T cells, or PBMCs.

In the original processing: Estimated nucleated cell counts came from reference gene primer amplification. The table came from immunoSEQ multiplex PCR; TCRdb's copy has only in-frame clones and leaves some out. The DNA was the basis for D and trimming; V, J and clone size are from that table. The data show under 150,000 clones, approximately 90% seen once. The clonotype comes from a human donor with active COVID-19. The donor label of this sample is uncertain. The sequenced material came from peripheral blood.

The CDR3 reads CASSAGRGMSSYNSPLHF. Here the CDR3 DNA reads TGTGCCAGCAGTGCCGGTAGGGGTATGAGTTCCTATAATTCACCCCTCCACTTT. The J gene is TRBJ1-6, the V gene TRBV6-1, with a tentative D call TRBD1 (5 bases). Trimming removed 4 bases from V and 1 base from J, with 17 bases in between. This CDR3 spans 18 amino acids. The germline CDR1 and CDR2 sequences are MNHNS and SASEGT.